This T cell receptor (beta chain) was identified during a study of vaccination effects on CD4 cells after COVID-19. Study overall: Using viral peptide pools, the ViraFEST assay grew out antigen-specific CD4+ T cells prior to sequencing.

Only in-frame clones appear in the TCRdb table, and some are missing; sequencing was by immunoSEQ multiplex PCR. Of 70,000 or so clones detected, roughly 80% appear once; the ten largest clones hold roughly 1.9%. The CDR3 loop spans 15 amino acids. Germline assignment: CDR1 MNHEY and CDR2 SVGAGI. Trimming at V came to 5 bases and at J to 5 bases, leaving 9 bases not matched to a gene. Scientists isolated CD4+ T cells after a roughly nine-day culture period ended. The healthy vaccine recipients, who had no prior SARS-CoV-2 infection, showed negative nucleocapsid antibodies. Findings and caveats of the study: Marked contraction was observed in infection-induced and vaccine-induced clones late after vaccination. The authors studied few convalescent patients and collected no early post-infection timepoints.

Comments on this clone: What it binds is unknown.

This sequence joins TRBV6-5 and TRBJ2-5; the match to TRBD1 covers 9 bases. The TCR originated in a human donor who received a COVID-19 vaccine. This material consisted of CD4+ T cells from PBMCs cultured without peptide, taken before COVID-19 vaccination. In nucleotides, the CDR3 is TGTGCCAGCAGTACCACCGGGACAGGGACGGAGACCCAGTACTTC. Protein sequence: CASSTTGTGTETQYF.